This T cell receptor beta chain came from a study of response to subunit inactivated influenza vaccine. This clonotype was detected only a few times. Its target is unknown. Findings and limits, study-wide: Each seasonal flu vaccination may recruit only limited new T cells, authors suggested.

TCRdb called the RT-PCR reads again in MiXCR, with one record for every CDR3 protein. The sample shows about 540,000 distinct CDR3 sequences, approximately 15% of them seen only once. The germline gives CDR1 DFQATT, CDR2 SNEGSKA (reference sequence). Trimming took off 2 bases at V and 4 bases at J, with 15 bases between the two ends. There are 14 residues in the CDR3. The sequence came from a man between 50 and 59 years old who received an inactivated influenza vaccine. This sample comprised PBMCs from blood, obtained approximately 12 days after vaccination. This rearrangement joins TRBV20-1 to TRBJ2-7; tentatively, D is TRBD2 (5 bases). The CDR3 here is CSARHEGSIYEQYF. CDR3 DNA sequence: TGCAGTGCTAGACATGAGGGCAGTATTTACGAGCAGTACTTC.